Listed below are T cell receptor beta chains from one sample, sequenced in a study of blood T cell repertoires in COVID-19. Clones were sequenced by immunoSEQ multiplex PCR, and TCRdb holds only the in-frame ones, with some missing. This sample carries over 90,000 clones, around 90% of them seen once, and the ten largest clones take 4% to 4.5%. The specimen sequenced was peripheral blood. Every receptor here comes from a man aged 18-30 years with acute or convalescent COVID-19. The CDR3 runs from the conserved cysteine through the conserved F or W. A D gene is named only where the DNA matches it firmly. Clone sizes are given selectively: once, few, many, or a class where the clone is expanded.

size	D	V	J	DNA	CDR3
.	TRBD2	TRBV5-1	TRBJ2-3	TGCGCCAGCAGCCTCACGAGCATAGCGGGAACGCAGTATTTT	CASSLTSIAGTQYF
.	TRBD1	TRBV14	TRBJ2-7	TGTGCCAGCAGTCCCACCGACAGGGAAGTATCCCTATGGGAGCAGTACTTC	CASSPTDREVSLWEQYF
.	TRBD1	TRBV7-9	TRBJ1-5	TGTGCCAGCAGCTTAGCGGGACAGGGATCGAATCAGCCCCAGCATTTT	CASSLAGQGSNQPQHF
.	.	TRBV7-2	TRBJ1-6	TGTGCCAGCAGCTTACAGCCATTCCCGGGGAATTCACCCCTCCACTTT	CASSLQPFPGNSPLHF
.	TRBD1	TRBV6-5	TRBJ1-1	TGTGCCAGCAGGGGACCAGGACAGGGGAACACTGAAGCTTTCTTT	CASRGPGQGNTEAFF
.	TRBD1	TRBV11-2	TRBJ2-5	TGTGCCAGCAGCTCTGAAGCCCAGGACAGGGTGGAGACCCAGTACTTC	CASSSEAQDRVETQYF
few	.	TRBV30	TRBJ2-7	TGTGCCTGGAGTGTTCCCCCCGTACAGGTTAATCCCTACGAGCAGTACTTC	CAWSVPPVQVNPYEQYF
.	.	TRBV6-5	TRBJ1-2	TGTGCCAGCAGTTACTCCGTCGGGAATGGCTACACCTTC	CASSYSVGNGYTF
.	.	TRBV19	TRBJ1-2	TGTGCCAGTAGCACCCTTTACGGGGACTATGGCTACACCTTC	CASSTLYGDYGYTF
.	TRBD1	TRBV7-6	TRBJ1-6	TGTGCCAGCAGTTTACTGACAGGGGCGAATTCACCCCTCCACTTT	CASSLLTGANSPLHF
.	.	TRBV5-1	TRBJ1-5	TGCGCCAGCAGCGCAGGGAGCAATCAGCCCCAGCATTTT	CASSAGSNQPQHF
.	.	TRBV29-1	TRBJ1-2	TGCAGCGTTGATTCGACAGAGCAGATCTATGGCTACACCTTC	CSVDSTEQIYGYTF
.	.	TRBV9	TRBJ1-2	TGTGCCAGCAGCGTAGTGGAGGGTTTGGGGTATGGCTACACCTTC	CASSVVEGLGYGYTF
.	TRBD2	TRBV19	TRBJ2-1	TGTGCCAGTAGTACCCTAGCGGGATGGGCCTACAATGAGCAGTTCTTC	CASSTLAGWAYNEQFF
.	.	TRBV6-5	TRBJ2-1	TGTGCCAGCAATTACTCGTGGCAGAATGAGCAGTTCTTC	CASNYSWQNEQFF
.	.	TRBV5-6	TRBJ2-5	TGTGCCAGCAGCTCGGGGACATTGGAGACCCAGTACTTC	CASSSGTLETQYF
.	.	TRBV19	TRBJ1-5	TGTGCCAGTAGATGGGACGGGGGAGGAGGCAATCAGCCCCAGCATTTT	CASRWDGGGGNQPQHF
once	TRBD1	TRBV6-6	TRBJ2-5	TGTGCCAGCAGTTACGGGACAGGGGGTAAGACCCAGTACTTC	CASSYGTGGKTQYF
.	.	TRBV15	TRBJ1-4	TGTGCCACCAGCAGCTCCCCACAGCAGGGGCTGTTTTTT	CATSSSPQQGLFF
.	TRBD2	TRBV18	TRBJ2-5	TGTGCCAGCTCACCAAGGCTAGCGGGAGAAGAGACCCAGTACTTC	CASSPRLAGEETQYF
.	TRBD1	TRBV5-5	TRBJ1-1	TGTGCCAGCAGCTGGGGACAGGGGAACACTGAAGCTTTCTTT	CASSWGQGNTEAFF
.	.	TRBV30	TRBJ1-1	TGTGCCTGGAGTAAGGGGGGGCTAATGAACACTGAAGCTTTCTTT	CAWSKGGLMNTEAFF
.	TRBD1	TRBV5-4	TRBJ1-1	TGTGCCAGCAGCTGGGACAGCACTGAAGCTTTCTTT	CASSWDSTEAFF
.	TRBD1	TRBV19	TRBJ1-4	TGTGCCAGTAGTATATTTGGACTCGCGACAGGGTTTAATGAAAAACTGTTTTTT	CASSIFGLATGFNEKLFF
.	.	TRBV6-6	TRBJ1-1	TGTGCCAGCAGTTACCTACAGGGATCAGGGGCTTTCTTT	CASSYLQGSGAFF
few	TRBD1	TRBV5-8	TRBJ1-2	TGTGCCAGCAGCTTGAAGGGGGCAGGCCAGAACTATGGCTACACCTTC	CASSLKGAGQNYGYTF
.	.	TRBV7-9	TRBJ1-1	TGTGCCAGCAGCTTAGGGACAGAGCAAGCTTTCTTT	CASSLGTEQAFF